This T cell receptor beta chain was observed in a study of T cell changes during pregnancy in multiple sclerosis. Assay used: immunoSEQ multiplex PCR; TCRdb lists only in-frame clones, some missing. The table includes about 77,000 clones, 85% to 95% detected once. CDR3 length: 11 residues. Germline V lookup: CDR1 MNHNY, CDR2 SVGAGI (reference sequence). V was shortened by 0 bases and J by 10 bases, with 4 bases between the two germline ends. The origin of this receptor is a female donor in good health, enrolled as a control in a pregnancy study. V usage is TRBV6-6 and J usage is TRBJ2-1; D remains ambiguous. The sequences come from peripheral blood, collected after pregnancy. CDR3 bases: TGTGCCAGCAGTTACTCACAAGAGCAGTTCTTC. It encodes CASSYSQEQFF.